Below, 2 T cell receptor beta chains from the same sample are listed, as sequenced in a study of vaccination and CD4 T cells after COVID-19. The assay that was used to sequence DNA from cultured CD4+ T cells was the Oncomine TCR Beta short-read assay. MiXCR, applied by TCRdb to the PCR reads, yields one record per CDR3 protein. The data hold over 12,000 distinct CDR3 sequences, with over 50% observed a single time. Their recognized antigens are unknown. Treatment indicated: approximately 9-day PBMC culture with coronavirus spike peptide pools or control peptides (ViraFEST assay). Sample: CD4+ T cells from blood, cultured in vitro. The receptors were gathered from a human donor who had recovered from COVID-19.

This clonotype showed up just a few times. This chain connects TRBV7-8 to TRBJ1-2, with 8 bases that match TRBD1. The CDR3 runs 14 residues. CDR1 and CDR2 from the germline V gene are SGHVS and FQNEAQ. After removal of 2 bases from V and 3 bases from J, the junction contained 2 bases not matched to a gene. The CDR3 nucleotides read TGTGCCAGCAGCTTACAGGGGGCGGACTATGGCTACACCTTC. Translation: CASSLQGADYGYTF.

CDR3 residues: CAWSPTGVAGGPNNEQFF. The DNA for the CDR3 is TGTGCCTGGAGTCCAACTGGGGTAGCGGGAGGTCCCAACAATGAGCAGTTCTTC. The J gene is TRBJ2-1, the V gene TRBV30, with 10 positions matching TRBD2. V shed 2 bases, J shed 5 bases, and the junction held 15 bases outside the gene matches. The CDR3 sequence is 18 residues long. From germline, CDR1 is GTSNPN and CDR2 SVGIG (reference sequence).